Below, 17 T cell receptor beta chains from the same sample are listed, as sequenced in a study of CD8+CD57+ T cells in acquired aplastic anemia. CD8+CD57+ cell expansion, shown by flow cytometry, had occurred in the patients selected for sequencing. Genomic DNA served as template for TCR beta VDJ and CDR3 profiling. Each CDR3 protein is one row after TCRdb ran MiXCR on the reads. The table includes 260,000 or so distinct CDR3 sequences, 82% detected once. The specimen sequenced was sorted CD4+, CD8+, or CD8+CD57+ T cells (not recorded which) from PBMCs. These receptors all come from a human donor with aplastic anemia.

The chain combines TRBV11-3 with TRBJ2-1; perhaps TRBD1 as D (6 bases). The V and J ends lost 5 bases and 10 bases respectively, with 15 bases between them. CDR1 SGHNT and CDR2 YENEEA come from the germline V gene. CDR3 length: 13 amino acids. CDR3 nucleotides: TGTGCCAGCAGCGCCCGGCCAGGGGAAGAGCAGTTCTTC. This translates into CASSARPGEEQFF.

This clonotype was recorded many times. This sequence joins TRBV24-1 and TRBJ2-2; D uncertain. The CDR3 is made up of 9 amino acids. Germline CDR1 reads KGHDR; CDR2 reads SFDVKD. The CDR3 sequence is CANTGELFF. The CDR3, as DNA: TGTGCGAACACCGGGGAGCTGTTTTTT.

This clonotype appeared once. The germline gene is not matched at one end of the junction; a read error may be the cause. V usage is TRBV2 and J usage is TRBJ2-5; D gene unclear. This CDR3 is 14 amino acids long. CDR1 and CDR2 from the germline V gene are SNHLY and FYNNEI. The CDR3 DNA reads as TGTGCCACCAGTGATGGCAGCGAGCAAGAGACCCAGTACTTC. It yields the protein CATSDGSEQETQYF.

The chain employs TRBV19 and TRBJ1-3; 9 bases are a match to TRBD1. Germline lookup yields CDR1 LNHDA and CDR2 SQIVND (reference sequence). V was pared by 4 bases and J by 8 bases, with 6 bases of the junction left unmatched. The CDR3 is made up of 14 amino acids. The CDR3 DNA reads TGTGCCAGTAGTAGGGGACAGGGCGGAGACACCATATATTTT. It encodes CASSRGQGGDTIYF.

This clonotype was seen only once. V gene TRBV11-2 combines with J gene TRBJ2-7, with D possibly TRBD2 on 6 matching bases. Per germline, CDR1 SGHAT and CDR2 FQNNGV. Trimming shortened V by 4 bases and J by 1 base, and 11 bases separated the two germline ends. The CDR3 totals 14 residues. The CDR3 region is CASSWGGGSYEQYF. CDR3 in DNA: TGTGCCAGCAGCTGGGGTGGAGGGTCCTACGAGCAGTACTTC. The entire variable domain, with the rest obtained from reference TRBV11-2 and TRBJ2-7, is as follows: EAGVAQSPRYKIIEKRQSVAFWCNPISGHATLYWYQQILGQGPKLLIQFQNNGVVDDSQLPKDRFSAERLKGVDSTLKIQPAKLEDSAVYLCASSWGGGSYEQYFGPGTRLTVT.

Comments on this clonotype: An end of the junction does not agree with germline; a read error may underlie this. The chain uses TRBV7-2 and TRBJ2-2, with 9 bases aligning to TRBD2. CDR3 length equals 15 residues. Germline-derived CDR1 and CDR2 are SGHTA and FQGNSA. CDR3 sequence: CASSQRPSGAYEQFF. Written as DNA, the CDR3 is TGTGCCAGCAGCCAACGCCCTAGCGGGGCCTACGAGCAGTTTTTT.

A word on this clonotype: The junction does not match germline at one end; this may be a read error. The chain carries TRBV7-3 and TRBJ2-5, with a weak D call TRBD2 (5 bases). CDR3 length equals 14 residues. CDR1 and CDR2 (germline): SGHTA, FQGTGA. In DNA form, the CDR3 reads TGTGCCAGCAGCTGTCACAGAAGCCAAGGGAGCGATGAGTTC. Protein sequence: CASSCHRSQGSDEF.

The rearrangement links TRBV5-4 to TRBJ2-7; TRBD2 might be the D (5 bases). The CDR3 is 12 residues long. Trimming removed 0 bases from V and 7 bases from J, with 8 bases in between. Germline V gives CDR1 SGHNT, CDR2 YYREEE (reference sequence). Written as DNA, the CDR3 is TGTGCCAGCAGCTTGGGTGCGGGTGAGCAGTACGTC. Translation gives CASSLGAGEQYV.

This chain uses TRBV11-3 with TRBJ2-7; D might be TRBD2 (6 bases). Germline-derived CDR1 and CDR2 are SGHNT and YENEEA. Deletions cut 5 bases from V and 0 bases from J, with 11 bases between. The CDR3 sequence is 14 residues long. CDR3 nucleotide sequence: TGTGCCAGCAGCGGGGACTTCAGCTCCTACGAGCAGTACTTC. It specifies CASSGDFSSYEQYF.

V is TRBV7-8 and J is TRBJ2-3, with a weak D call TRBD1 (7 bases). V lost 3 bases, J lost 10 bases, and 17 bases lay in between. Germline CDR1 reads SGHVS; CDR2 reads FQNEAQ. This CDR3 region has 14 residues. The CDR3 region has the DNA TGTGCCAGCAGCTTTCAGGGAGGCGGGACAGCGCAGTATTTT. Translated: CASSFQGGGTAQYF.

This sequence joins TRBV5-6 and TRBJ2-3; D remains ambiguous. This CDR3 comprises 13 residues. CDR1 is SGHDT, CDR2 YYEEEE, per germline. V was shortened by 4 bases and J by 1 base, with 7 bases between the two germline ends. The CDR3 spells CASSERCTDTQYF. Here the CDR3 DNA reads TGTGCCAGCAGCGAGAGGTGCACAGATACGCAGTATTTT.

The CDR3 DNA reads as TGTGCCAGCAGCTTAGCGTGGGGTGCCGACACGCAGTATTTT. It yields the protein CASSLAWGADTQYF. V is TRBV7-9 and J is TRBJ2-3, with D hard to call. The CDR3 runs to 14 residues. The V end lost 0 bases, the J end lost 9 bases, and 13 bases lay between the germline ends. Germline CDR1 and CDR2: SEHNR and FQNEAQ (reference sequence).

Worth noting for this clonotype: A much larger clone differs from this one at a single base, so this may be a read error. The chain links TRBV2 to TRBJ2-3; D is tentatively TRBD1 or TRBD2 (6 bases each). The CDR3 has 14 amino acids. The germline V gene has CDR1 SNHLY and CDR2 FYNNEI. The CDR3 DNA reads TGTGCCAGCGGGTACGGGGGCACAGATACGCAGCATTTTTTT. Translation gives CASGYGGTDTQHFF.

A note on this clonotype: A junction boundary mismatches the germline segment, possibly from a read error. The chain couples TRBV7-9 to TRBJ2-7, with D uncertain. The CDR3 consists of 14 residues. Per the germline V gene, CDR1 is SEHNR and CDR2 is FQNEAQ (reference sequence). CDR3 residues: CASSSRGLHYDQYF. In nucleotides, the CDR3 is TGTGCCAGCAGCTCCCGAGGCCTACACTACGATCAGTACTTC.

The chain is built from TRBV2 and TRBJ2-3; 9 bases align to TRBD2. The trim removed 7 bases at V and 7 bases at J, leaving 12 bases unmatched. The CDR3 contains 15 residues. Per germline, CDR1 SNHLY and CDR2 FYNNEI. The CDR3 region has the DNA TGTGCCAGCAATGTGGGGGCGGGAGGGCAAAATACGCAGTATTTT. Translated: CASNVGAGGQNTQYF.

On this clonotype: Since the CDR3 does not end with the conserved phenylalanine or tryptophan, this likely comes from a read error. The DNA is omitted, as the CDR3 cannot be located on it reliably, and the CDR3 follows TCRdb's listing. V usage is TRBV9 and J usage is TRBJ2-3; the D call in the table, TRBD1, was not verified against the DNA. The CDR3 totals 13 residues, both ends included. Germline CDR1 and CDR2: SGDLS and YYNGEE. The chain's CDR3 is CASSDDSTSYKSL.

CDR3 sequence: CAIRSDLSGNTIYF. CDR3 sequence (DNA): TGTGCCATCAGATCGGACCTCTCTGGAAACACCATATATTTT. The chain joins TRBV10-3 to TRBJ1-3; D ambiguous. The CDR3 is 14 amino acids. Germline CDR1 ENHRY, CDR2 SYGVKD. V gave up 6 bases and J gave up 0 bases, with 9 bases separating them.